The clone carrying this T cell receptor (beta chain) was seen a single time. The data belong to a study of blood T cell repertoires in COVID-19. Overall study context: Specimens from acute and convalescent COVID-19 originated in the United States, Italy and Spain. PBMCs, B-cell-depleted T cells, or T cells were the source of the cDNA or gDNA that made up the material.

Clones were read by immunoSEQ multiplex PCR, and TCRdb kept only the in-frame ones, dropping some. The table shows 34,000 or so clones, with over 70% occurring only once. Trimming at V came to 0 bases and at J to 4 bases, leaving 7 bases not matched to a gene. This CDR3 has 16 residues. Germline assignment: CDR1 MGHRA and CDR2 YSYEKL. The sample consisted of peripheral blood. The receptor's source is a man aged 60 to 69 with active COVID-19. The rearrangement joins TRBV4-1 to TRBJ2-5; 8 bases match TRBD1. The CDR3 loop is CASSQDQTGARETQYF. CDR3 in DNA: TGCGCCAGCAGCCAAGATCAGACAGGGGCGCGAGAGACCCAGTACTTC.